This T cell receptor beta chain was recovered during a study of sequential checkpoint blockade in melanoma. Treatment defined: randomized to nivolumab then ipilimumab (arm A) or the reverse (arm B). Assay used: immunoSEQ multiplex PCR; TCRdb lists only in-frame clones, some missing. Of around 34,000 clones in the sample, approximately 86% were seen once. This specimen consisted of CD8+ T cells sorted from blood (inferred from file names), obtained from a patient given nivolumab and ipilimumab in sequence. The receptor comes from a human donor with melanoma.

The CDR3, as DNA: TGCGCCAGCAGCCTACAGGGTCCCCTAGCCAAAAACATTCAGTACTTC. Its protein is CASSLQGPLAKNIQYF. The chain joins TRBV5-1 to TRBJ2-4, with D possibly matching TRBD1 (6 bases). The CDR3 runs to 16 residues. V was clipped by 4 bases and J by 0 bases, with 14 bases between them. Germline V gene data show CDR1 as SGHRS and CDR2 as YFSETQ. The entire variable domain, with the rest obtained from reference TRBV5-1 and TRBJ2-4, is as follows: KAGVTQTPRYLIKTRGQQVTLSCSPISGHRSVSWYQQTPGQGLQFLFEYFSETQRNKGNFPGRFSGRQFSNSRSEMNVSTLELGDSALYLCASSLQGPLAKNIQYFGAGTRLSVL.